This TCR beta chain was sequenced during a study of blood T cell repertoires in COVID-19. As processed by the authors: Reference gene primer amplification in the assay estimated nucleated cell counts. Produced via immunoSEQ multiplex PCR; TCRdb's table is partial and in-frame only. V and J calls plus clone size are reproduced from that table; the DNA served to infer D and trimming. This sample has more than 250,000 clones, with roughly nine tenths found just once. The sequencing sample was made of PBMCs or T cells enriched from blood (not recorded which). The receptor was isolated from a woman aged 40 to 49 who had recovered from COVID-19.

The CDR3 coding sequence is TGTGCCTGGAGTGGGACCAGGGGCAAAAACATTCAGTACTTC. It yields the protein CAWSGTRGKNIQYF. The chain couples TRBV30 to TRBJ2-4; D might be TRBD1 (6 bases). CDR1 is GTSNPN, CDR2 SVGIG, per germline (reference sequence). The CDR3 is made up of 14 amino acids. V lost 1 base and J lost 3, with 10 bases in between.